These 23 T cell receptor beta chains were all obtained from the same sample, sequenced in a study of tumor and adjacent non-tumor tissue in lung cancer. RNA was extracted from bulk tissue without any cell sorting. A modified ARM-PCR protocol with three rounds of nested PCR amplified TCRbeta. TCRdb reanalysed the multiplex PCR reads using MiXCR and keeps one entry per CDR3 protein. Among around 120,000 distinct CDR3 sequences, approximately 71% were seen once, and the ten largest hold over 10%. The specimen was lung tumor tissue. Source of these receptors: a man under 40 with non-small cell lung cancer.

In this sample, this clonotype turned up a few times. The chain uses TRBV25-1 and TRBJ2-3, with a tentative D call TRBD2 (6 bases). The CDR3 sequence is 11 residues long. From germline, CDR1 is MGHDK and CDR2 SYGVNS. The V end was cut by 7 bases, the J end by 6 bases, with 8 bases between. CDR3: CASTAGDTQYF. The CDR3 bases are TGTGCCAGCACCGCGGGGGATACGCAGTATTTT.

Concerning this clonotype itself: At one end, the junction sequence differs from germline, possibly due to a read error. This chain joins TRBV12-3 or TRBV12-4 and TRBJ2-1, with a possible D match to TRBD2 (6 bases). The CDR3 has 15 amino acids. CDR3 amino acids: CASSLSGDSYNEQLF. The CDR3 DNA reads TGTGCCAGCAGTTTATCTGGGGACTCCTACAATGAGCAGCTCTTC.

This clonotype has a count of ten or more. The chain joins TRBV20-1 to TRBJ1-5; weak D call: TRBD1 (5 bases). This CDR3 region has 13 residues. Germline values: CDR1 DFQATT, CDR2 SNEGSKA (reference sequence). V was shortened by 0 bases and J by 9 bases, with 12 bases between the two germline ends. The DNA of the CDR3 is TGCAGTGCTAGAGATCCGGGGGTCGGGCCCCAGCATTTT. Translation: CSARDPGVGPQHF.

This clonotype has a count of ten or more. A read error may be the cause here, since a much bigger clone is one base away. The chain uses TRBV11-2 and TRBJ2-7; D is ambiguous. There are 11 residues in the CDR3. Germline V CDR1 and CDR2: SGHAT, FQNNGV. The CDR3, as DNA: TGTGTCAGCAGCTTAGTAGGGGAGCAGTACTTC. As protein: CVSSLVGEQYF.

This chain connects TRBV11-2 to TRBJ2-1; the match to TRBD2 covers 9 bases. Germline V gene sequence: CDR1 SGHAT, CDR2 FQNNGV. The CDR3 totals 15 residues. V trimming: 6 bases; J trimming: 7 bases; junction bases outside the gene matches: 10. CDR3 amino acids: CASSLIAGGDNEQFF. The CDR3 DNA reads TGTGCCAGCAGTCTTATTGCGGGAGGGGATAATGAGCAGTTCTTC.

This clonotype was recorded a few times. J is TRBJ2-1 and V is TRBV6-4, with 15 bases identical to TRBD2. CDR1 and CDR2 from the germline V gene are MRHNA and SNTAGT. The V and J ends lost 0 bases and 2 bases, in that order; junction bases with no gene match: 5. The CDR3 is 19 residues long. In DNA, the CDR3 is TGTGCCAGCAGTGACTCGGGACTAGCGGGAGGTTCGACCTACAATGAGCAGTTCTTC. This sequence encodes CASSDSGLAGGSTYNEQFF.

This clonotype was observed a few times. This may stem from a read error, because a much larger clone lies one nucleotide away. V and J are TRBV20-1 and TRBJ2-3; D uncertain. Germline values: CDR1 DFQATT, CDR2 SNEGSKA (reference sequence). V was trimmed by 0 bases and J by 6 bases, leaving 10 bases between them. The CDR3 consists of 13 residues. The CDR3 sequence: CSARDLPADTQYF. CDR3 nucleotides: TGCAGTGCTAGAGATCTTCCAGCTGATACGCAGTATTTT.

About this clonotype itself: Sequence at one end of the junction differs from germline and may be a read error. This rearrangement joins TRBV12-3 or TRBV12-4 to TRBJ1-3; D might be TRBD1 (6 bases). The CDR3 covers 14 residues. The CDR3 here is CARSLWTAGNTIYF. In DNA form, the CDR3 reads TGTGCCAGGAGTTTATGGACAGCCGGAAACACCATATATTTT.

The chain combines TRBV6-2 or TRBV6-3 with TRBJ1-5; D perhaps matches TRBD1 (6 bases). The CDR3 has 13 residues. CDR1 and CDR2 from the germline V gene are MNHEY and SVGEGT. Trimming stripped 9 bases from V and 8 bases from J, with 17 bases between. This CDR3 reads CASRTGGYEPQHF. CDR3 nucleotides: TGTGCCAGTAGAACGGGGGGCTATGAGCCCCAGCATTTT.

By proportion, this clonotype is medium-sized. The rearrangement links TRBV20-1 to TRBJ1-5; weak D call: TRBD1 (6 bases). V lost 0 bases, J lost 3 bases, and 15 bases lay in between. The CDR3 covers 16 residues. Germline V gives CDR1 DFQATT, CDR2 SNEGSKA (reference sequence). CDR3 sequence reads: CSARDFRGYSNQPQHF. CDR3 nucleotide sequence: TGCAGTGCTAGAGATTTCAGGGGATACTCCAATCAGCCCCAGCATTTT.

Notes on this clonotype: The junction and the germline gene differ at one end; a read error may be behind it. The chain combines TRBV11-1 with TRBJ2-1, with 13 nucleotides matching TRBD2. CDR3 length: 16 residues. Germline V gene data show CDR1 as SGHAT and CDR2 as FQDESV (reference sequence). CDR3 sequence: CARSSGLAGHYDEQFF. In DNA form, the CDR3 reads TGTGCCAGAAGCTCGGGACTAGCGGGACACTACGATGAGCAGTTCTTC.

Of note for this clonotype: A much larger clone differs by one base, so this may be a read error. This chain connects TRBV29-1 to TRBJ1-2; 7 nucleotides line up with TRBD1. The CDR3 has 12 amino acids. The V segment lost 6 bases and the J segment 4 bases; nucleotides outside the gene matches: 5. Germline V gene lookup returns CDR1 SQVTM and CDR2 ANQGSEA. The CDR3, as DNA: TGCAGCGTCGTAGGGGGCAGCTATGGCTACACCTTC. Protein product: CSVVGGSYGYTF.

This clonotype was detected a few times. Because it lacks the conserved phenylalanine or tryptophan at the end, this CDR3 is likely a read error. Because the CDR3's place on the DNA is in doubt, the DNA is left out and the CDR3 is given as listed by TCRdb. The genes are TRBV11-2 and TRBJ2-1; the table's TRBD2 call for D was not verified on the DNA. The CDR3 length is 16 residues, termini included. The germline CDR1 and CDR2 sequences are SGHAT and FQNNGV. The CDR3 is CASSLYTSASYNEQFI.

This clonotype was seen repeatedly, ten times or more. This chain links TRBV6-2 or TRBV6-3 with TRBJ2-1; D uncertain. The CDR3 spans 14 residues. With 1 base removed from V and 5 bases from J, the gap between germline ends came to 9 bases. Per the germline V gene, CDR1 is MNHEY and CDR2 is SVGEGT. Here the CDR3 reads CASSYFRKDNEQFF. For the CDR3, the DNA is TGTGCCAGCAGTTACTTTCGGAAAGACAATGAGCAGTTCTTC.

This clonotype was seen a few times. A much larger clone differs by one base, so this may be a read error. V is TRBV5-4 and J is TRBJ2-1; TRBD1 aligns across 7 bases. Germline loops: CDR1 SGHNT, CDR2 YYREEE (reference sequence). The CDR3 runs to 16 residues. In nucleotides, the CDR3 is TGTGCCAGCAGCTTAACGATGACAGGGACCTACAATGGGCAGTTCTTC. Its translation is CASSLTMTGTYNGQFF.

This clonotype showed up just once. An end of the junction does not agree with germline; a read error may underlie this. This chain links TRBV4-3 with TRBJ2-3; 11 bases are a match to TRBD2. The CDR3 spans 18 residues. In germline, CDR1 is LGHNA, CDR2 YSLEER. The CDR3 is CASSQDPTSGGGTDTQYF. CDR3 DNA sequence: TGCGCCAGCAGCCAAGACCCCACTAGCGGGGGTGGCACGGATACGCAGTATTTT.

Comment on this clonotype: Its ends do not fully match the called genes, so a read error is possible. The chain employs TRBV20-1 and TRBJ1-6; 10 bases are a match to TRBD1. The germline CDR1 and CDR2 sequences are DFQATT and SNEGSKA (reference sequence). The CDR3 extends over 15 amino acids. The CDR3 bases are TGCAGTGCTAGAGAGACAGGGGGCTTTAATTCACCCCACCACTTT. It codes for CSARETGGFNSPHHF.

This clonotype appeared once. The junction differs from germline at one of its ends, possibly a read error. This chain connects TRBV5-1 to TRBJ2-1; tentatively, D is TRBD1 (6 bases). Germline V gene sequence: CDR1 SGHRS, CDR2 YFSETQ. The length of the CDR3 is 14 residues. The CDR3 sequence: CTSGTGSSYNEHFF. Written as DNA, the CDR3 is TGCACCAGCGGAACAGGGAGCTCCTACAATGAGCACTTCTTC. Variable domain in full (rest from reference TRBV5-1 and TRBJ2-1): KAGVTQTPRYLIKTRGQQVTLSCSPISGHRSVSWYQQTPGQGLQFLFEYFSETQRNKGNFPGRFSGRQFSNSRSEMNVSTLELGDSALYLCTSGTGSSYNEHFFGPGTRLTVL.

This clonotype was seen a single time. A read error may produce the germline difference seen at one junction end. The rearrangement uses TRBV12-3 or TRBV12-4 and TRBJ2-1, with 7 positions matching TRBD2. The length of the CDR3 is 17 residues. Written as DNA, the CDR3 is TGTGTCAGCAGTCCCCCGTCTGGGGACGGGGGGATGGATGAGCAGTTCTTC. It is translated as CVSSPPSGDGGMDEQFF.

Turning to this clonotype: The germline gene is not matched at one end of the junction; a read error may be the cause. The V and J genes are TRBV20-1 and TRBJ1-2, with 12 nucleotides matching TRBD1. Germline loops: CDR1 DFQATT, CDR2 SNEGSKA (reference sequence). The CDR3 is 18 amino acids. CDR3 DNA: TGCAGTGCTAGAGGCCCCCTGGGACAGGGGGCCAAATACTATGGCTACGCCTTC. Translated: CSARGPLGQGAKYYGYAF.

Regarding this clonotype: One end of the junction varies from germline; a read error may be responsible. The gene calls are TRBV11-3 and TRBJ2-5; D might be TRBD1 (7 bases). Germline V gives CDR1 SGHNT, CDR2 YENEEA. This CDR3 comprises 15 residues. The CDR3 DNA sequence: TGTTCCAGCAGCTTAACGACAGGGACTGGAGAGACCCAGTATTTC. As protein: CSSSLTTGTGETQYF.

The rearrangement joins TRBV12-5 to TRBJ1-1; D uncertain. Trimming cost V 7 bases and J 5 bases, with 20 bases left between them. CDR1 is LGHNT, CDR2 FRNRAP, per germline. CDR3 length: 15 residues. The CDR3 nucleotides are TGTGCTAGTGCTACTGGGGTTGGAGTAGGAACTGAAGCTTTCTTT. Amino acid sequence: CASATGVGVGTEAFF.

Points on this clonotype: An end of the junction does not agree with germline; a read error may underlie this. The J gene is TRBJ2-2, the V gene TRBV20-1; either TRBD1 or TRBD2 may supply D (5 bases each). Germline values: CDR1 DFQATT, CDR2 SNEGSKA (reference sequence). This CDR3 is built from 13 residues. CDR3 in amino acids: CSASPGATGELFF. The CDR3 region has the DNA TGCAGTGCTAGTCCCGGGGCCACCGGAGAGCTGTTTTTT.